This T cell receptor beta chain is from a study of response to subunit inactivated influenza vaccine (dated by TCRdb to 2016 to 2019). Regarding the study in general: To follow how T cells responded to a trivalent subunit inactivated influenza vaccine, the researchers relied on deep quantitative profiling of the T cell receptor repertoire.

Concerning this clonotype itself: Which antigen it targets is not known. Base qualities are missing; no much larger clone stands one base away.

V is cut back by 4 bases and J by 2 bases, with 7 bases in the junction unmatched. CDR1 SGHAT and CDR2 FQNNGV are derived from the germline V gene. The CDR3 numbers 16 residues from cysteine through phenylalanine. Only the CDR3 DNA stays, 48 bases, in frame from base 1. The paper as a whole reports these results and caveats: The authors proposed that each seasonal influenza vaccination may bring in only a limited number of new T cells.

The time point label, as the study defines it: 45 to 50 days after influenza vaccine administration. Library creation used RT-PCR. The sequencer listed for this sample is Illumina HiSeq 2500. The public sequencing data were trimmed at Q25 with fastp and processed into clonotypes with MiXCR by TCRdb, which kept only in-frame beta chains. Rows with one shared CDR3 protein collapse into an entry with the most common genes and DNA. Recorded for this sample are hundreds of thousands of distinct CDR3 sequences; over 10% of them occurred a single time. Of the sample, around 13% is held by the ten largest clones.

The input for sequencing was PBMCs from blood, taken roughly 47 days after vaccination. Recombination linked TRBV11-2 to TRBJ2-3, with 9 middle bases fitting TRBD1. The receptor was isolated from a man aged 50-59 years who received an inactivated influenza vaccine. Donor details come from another sample of the same person, matched by shared clones. The CDR3 region: CASSSGQGLHTDTQYF. The DNA is TGTGCCAGCAGCTCGGGACAGGGCCTACACACAGATACGCAGTATTTT.